This entry describes one T cell receptor (beta chain). The PCR had 60 Vbeta and 13 Jbeta primers. This table comes from immunoSEQ multiplex PCR, and its TCRdb copy is limited to in-frame clones, with some not included. The table shows 150,000 or so clones, with 65% to 75% occurring only once. Trimming removed 4 bases at V and 4 bases at J, with 16 bases between. Germline V gene lookup returns CDR1 MDHEN and CDR2 SYDVKM. The CDR3 sequence is 15 residues long. This sample is drawn from a study of cytomegalovirus exposure and HLA in healthy donors. The chain has TRBV28 and TRBJ1-2, with D possibly TRBD1 on 5 matching bases. Sequenced sample: PBMCs. The receptor comes from a man younger than 35 in good health and CMV-seronegative. The CDR3 DNA is TGTGCCAGCAGTTCGACAGAAATAAAAACCTATGGCTACACCTTC. Residues: CASSSTEIKTYGYTF.